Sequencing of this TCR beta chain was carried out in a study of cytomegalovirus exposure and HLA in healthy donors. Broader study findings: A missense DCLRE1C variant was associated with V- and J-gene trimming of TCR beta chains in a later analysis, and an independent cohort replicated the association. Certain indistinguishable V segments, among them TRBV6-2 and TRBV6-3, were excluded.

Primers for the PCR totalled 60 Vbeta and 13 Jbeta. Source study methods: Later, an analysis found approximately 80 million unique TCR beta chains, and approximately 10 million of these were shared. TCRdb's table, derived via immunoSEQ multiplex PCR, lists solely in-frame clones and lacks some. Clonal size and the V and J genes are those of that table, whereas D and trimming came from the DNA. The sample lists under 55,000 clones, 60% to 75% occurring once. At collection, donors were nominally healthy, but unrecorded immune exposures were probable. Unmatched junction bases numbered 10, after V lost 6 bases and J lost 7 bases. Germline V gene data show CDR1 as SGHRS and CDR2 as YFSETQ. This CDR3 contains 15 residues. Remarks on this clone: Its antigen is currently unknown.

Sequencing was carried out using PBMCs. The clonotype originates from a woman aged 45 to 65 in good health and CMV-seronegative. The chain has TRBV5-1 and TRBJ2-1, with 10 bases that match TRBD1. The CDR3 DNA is TGCGCCAGCATCCTCATTCCGGGACAGGGGAATGAGCAGTTCTTC. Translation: CASILIPGQGNEQFF.